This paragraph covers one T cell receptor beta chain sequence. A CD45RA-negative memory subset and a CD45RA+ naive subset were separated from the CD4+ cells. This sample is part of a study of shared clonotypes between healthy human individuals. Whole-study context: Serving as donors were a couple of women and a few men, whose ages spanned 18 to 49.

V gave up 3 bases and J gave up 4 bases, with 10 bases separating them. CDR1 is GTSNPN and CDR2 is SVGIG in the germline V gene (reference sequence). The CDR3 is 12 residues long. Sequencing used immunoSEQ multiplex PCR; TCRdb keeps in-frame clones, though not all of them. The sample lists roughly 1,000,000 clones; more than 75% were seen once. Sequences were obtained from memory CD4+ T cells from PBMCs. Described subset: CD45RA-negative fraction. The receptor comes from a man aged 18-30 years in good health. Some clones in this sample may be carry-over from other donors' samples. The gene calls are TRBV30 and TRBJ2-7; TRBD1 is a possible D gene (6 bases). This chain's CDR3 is CAWSADRYEQYF. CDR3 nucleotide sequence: TGTGCCTGGAGCGCAGACAGGTACGAGCAGTACTTC.